One and the same sample provided the 27 T cell receptor beta chains below, sequenced in a study of T cells in localized non-small cell lung cancer. Assay used: immunoSEQ multiplex PCR; TCRdb lists only in-frame clones, some missing. The sample includes 45,000 to 55,000 clones, 70% to 80% of them seen just once. Specimen: peripheral blood, collected before any cancer treatment. Receptors were obtained from a man between 40 and 70 years old with stage I squamous cell lung carcinoma.

A note on this clone: A junction end diverges from the germline sequence, so it may reflect a read error. The genes are TRBV7-7 and TRBJ2-7; possibly TRBD1 for D (6 bases). The CDR3 spans 15 residues. Germline assignment: CDR1 SSHAT and CDR2 FNYEAQ (reference sequence). The CDR3 here is CASSLGQGSSYEQYF. CDR3 DNA sequence: TGTGCTAGCAGCTTGGGGCAGGGGTCCTCCTACGAGCAGTACTTC.

This chain links TRBV4-2 with TRBJ1-3; 8 bases fit TRBD1. V shed 8 bases and J 2 bases; nucleotides not matched to a gene: 8. The CDR3 length is 15 residues. Germline CDR1 is LGHNA and CDR2 is YNFKEQ. The CDR3 nucleotides read TGTGCCAGCTCCGAACTGACAGGGGCTGGAAACACCATATATTTT. Protein sequence: CASSELTGAGNTIYF.

The V call is TRBV29-1, the J call TRBJ1-3; TRBD1 aligns across 7 bases. CDR3 length: 14 residues. V was pared by 8 bases and J by 0 bases, with 7 bases of the junction left unmatched. Per the germline V gene, CDR1 is SQVTM and CDR2 is ANQGSEA. CDR3 sequence: CSTRQGHSGNTIYF. The CDR3 DNA follows: TGCAGCACTCGACAGGGCCACTCTGGAAACACCATATATTTT.

This clone was seen a handful of times. The V and J genes are TRBV6-1 and TRBJ2-5; D not certain. The CDR3 is 13 residues long. Trimming took off 1 base at V and 5 bases at J, with 8 bases between the two ends. CDR1 MNHNS and CDR2 SASEGT come from the germline V gene. The CDR3 loop is CASSEGSWETQYF. The DNA for the CDR3 is TGTGCCAGCAGTGAAGGGTCTTGGGAGACCCAGTACTTC.

This rearrangement joins TRBV29-1 to TRBJ1-2; D is undetermined. Germline lookup yields CDR1 SQVTM and CDR2 ANQGSEA. V was cut by 7 bases and J by 3 bases, with 6 bases left in between. The CDR3 length is 10 residues. The CDR3 DNA is TGCAGCGCCGGGGACTATGGCTACACCTTC. Amino acids: CSAGDYGYTF.

The J gene is TRBJ1-1, the V gene TRBV5-1, with D possibly TRBD1 on 6 matching bases. The CDR3 has 14 residues. V gave up 0 bases and J gave up 0 bases, with 6 bases separating them. From germline, CDR1 is SGHRS and CDR2 YFSETQ. The CDR3, as DNA: TGCGCCAGCAGCTTGGGGACAGTGAACACTGAAGCTTTCTTT. The encoded protein is CASSLGTVNTEAFF.

V and J are TRBV15 and TRBJ1-5; D is unresolved. V lost 5 bases and J lost 5, with 10 bases in between. The CDR3 totals 13 residues. The V gene's germline CDR1 is LNHNV and CDR2 YYDKDF (reference sequence). The CDR3 spells CATSGGNDQPQHF. The CDR3 DNA follows: TGTGCCACCAGCGGAGGGAACGATCAGCCCCAGCATTTT. Based on the CDR3 plus reference TRBV15 and TRBJ1-5, the full variable domain is DAMVIQNPRYQVTQFGKPVTLSCSQTLNHNVMYWYQQKSSQAPKLLFHYYDKDFNNEADTPDNFQSRRPNTSFCFLDIRSPGLGDTAMYLCATSGGNDQPQHFGDGTRLSIL.

Here the CDR3 reads CAWSEGVAGTQYF. CDR3 coding DNA: TGTGCCTGGAGTGAAGGGGTAGCGGGGACCCAGTACTTC. The chain uses TRBV30 and TRBJ2-5, with 7 nucleotides matching TRBD2. V was clipped by 1 base and J by 7 bases; unmatched bases: 6. The CDR3 runs to 13 residues. Germline V gene data show CDR1 as GTSNPN and CDR2 as SVGIG (reference sequence).

V gene TRBV6-1 combines with J gene TRBJ2-7, with D uncertain. V was pared by 4 bases and J by 1 base, with 11 bases between. The V gene's germline CDR1 is MNHNS and CDR2 SASEGT. The CDR3 loop spans 14 amino acids. DNA of the CDR3: TGTGCCAGCAGTGGGATAGGTTATTCCTACGAGCAGTACTTC. It is translated as CASSGIGYSYEQYF.

The chain couples TRBV28 to TRBJ1-4; maybe TRBD1 (6 bases). V was pared by 7 bases and J by 10 bases, with 13 bases between. Germline lookup yields CDR1 MDHEN and CDR2 SYDVKM. There are 12 residues in the CDR3. This CDR3 is CASTLQGGKLFF. Written as DNA, the CDR3 is TGTGCCAGCACCTTACAGGGTGGAAAACTGTTTTTT.

This chain connects TRBV18 to TRBJ1-3; TRBD1 matches at 9 bases. Germline V gene sequence: CDR1 KGHSH, CDR2 LQKENI. There are 13 residues in the CDR3. After removal of 4 bases from V and 11 bases from J, the junction contained 6 bases not matched to a gene. CDR3 sequence (DNA): TGTGCCAGCTCACTGGGACAGGGTAACTCCATATATTTT. It codes for CASSLGQGNSIYF.

In this sample, this clone turned up once. This chain links TRBV6-5 with TRBJ1-6; 7 bases agree with TRBD1. The CDR3 totals 16 residues. Per germline, CDR1 MNHEY and CDR2 SVGAGI. The junction had 8 bases not matched to a gene; V was cut back by 0 bases and J by 9 bases. The CDR3 loop is CASSYSETGIGSPLHF. Written as DNA, the CDR3 is TGTGCCAGCAGTTACTCGGAGACAGGGATAGGTTCACCCCTCCACTTT.

The chain uses TRBV30 and TRBJ2-1; either TRBD1 or TRBD2 may supply D (6 bases each). Deletions cut 8 bases from V and 1 base from J, with 12 bases between. The CDR3 contains 13 residues. Germline V gene data show CDR1 as GTSNPN and CDR2 as SVGIG (reference sequence). The chain's CDR3 is CALKGGSYNEQFF. DNA of the CDR3: TGTGCCCTAAAGGGGGGATCCTACAATGAGCAGTTCTTC.

This clone was detected only a few times. The chain joins TRBV6-5 to TRBJ2-2, with D possibly called TRBD1 or TRBD2 (5 bases each). Trimming took off 10 bases at V and 6 bases at J, with 15 bases between the two ends. Per germline, CDR1 MNHEY and CDR2 SVGAGI. This CDR3 contains 13 residues. CDR3 loop: CATNRGYAGELFF. CDR3 in DNA: TGTGCCACCAACCGGGGCTACGCCGGGGAGCTGTTTTTT.

The chain recombines TRBV5-4 with TRBJ2-6; no clear D. CDR3 length: 17 residues. Trimming removed 4 bases from V and 2 bases from J, with 16 bases in between. Germline V gene data show CDR1 as SGHNT and CDR2 as YYREEE (reference sequence). The CDR3 here is CASSENGPAAGANVLTF. In nucleotides, the CDR3 is TGTGCCAGCAGCGAAAATGGACCGGCAGCTGGGGCCAACGTCCTGACTTTC. Supplemented by reference TRBV5-4 and TRBJ2-6, the full variable domain reads ETGVTQSPTHLIKTRGQQVTLRCSSQSGHNTVSWYQQALGQGPQFIFQYYREEENGRGNFPPRFSGLQFPNYSSELNVNALELDDSALYLCASSENGPAAGANVLTFGAGSRLTVL.

This clone was seen once. V and J are TRBV7-2 and TRBJ2-1; weak D call: TRBD2 (5 bases). Germline V gene data show CDR1 as SGHTA and CDR2 as FQGNSA. Trimming left V 1 base short and J 14 bases short, with 15 bases between. This CDR3 has 13 amino acids. The DNA of the CDR3 is TGTGCCAGCAGCTTAGGGGCGGGTCGGGTGGAGTTCTTC. This translates into CASSLGAGRVEFF. Filled out from reference TRBV7-2 and TRBJ2-1, the complete variable domain reads GAGVSQSPSNKVTEKGKDVELRCDPISGHTALYWYRQSLGQGLEFLIYFQGNSAPDKSGLPSDRFSAERTGGSVSTLTIQRTQQEDSAVYLCASSLGAGRVEFFGPGTRLTVL.

The genes are TRBV7-9 and TRBJ2-5; D remains ambiguous. The germline CDR1 and CDR2 sequences are SEHNR and FQNEAQ (reference sequence). V lost 3 bases and J 0 bases, leaving 5 bases between the germline ends. This CDR3 has 13 amino acids. The CDR3 DNA sequence: TGTGCCAGCAGCTTTGAATACCAAGAGACCCAGTACTTC. It codes for CASSFEYQETQYF.

This chain joins TRBV4-1 and TRBJ1-2; weak D call: TRBD1 (6 bases). V was shortened by 0 bases and J by 1 base, with 12 bases between the two germline ends. The CDR3 length is 16 residues. Germline loops: CDR1 MGHRA, CDR2 YSYEKL. The CDR3, as DNA: TGCGCCAGCAGCCAAGAGGAAACAGGGTTTAACTATGGCTACACCTTC. Residues: CASSQEETGFNYGYTF.

V is TRBV25-1 and J is TRBJ1-1; the D is unclear. V was trimmed by 8 bases and J by 13 bases, leaving 26 bases between them. The CDR3 totals 14 residues. Germline V CDR1 and CDR2: MGHDK, SYGVNS. The CDR3 loop reads CASPPPRQKGVYFF. The CDR3 nucleotides are TGTGCCAGCCCCCCCCCTAGGCAGAAGGGAGTGTATTTCTTT. Full variable domain (remainder filled in from reference TRBV25-1 and TRBJ1-1): EADIYQTPRYLVIGTGKKITLECSQTMGHDKMYWYQQDPGMELHLIHYSYGVNSTEKGDLSSESTVSRIRTEHFPLTLESARPSHTSQYLCASPPPRQKGVYFFGQGTRLTVV.

The gene calls are TRBV14 and TRBJ2-5; 9 bases are a match to TRBD2. The CDR3 runs 14 residues. CDR1 and CDR2 from the germline V gene are SGHDN and FVKESK. J gave up 7 bases and V 2 bases, and 5 bases lay outside the gene matches. The chain's CDR3 is CASSQSRGGGTQYF. CDR3 nucleotide sequence: TGTGCCAGCAGCCAATCGCGGGGGGGCGGGACCCAGTACTTC.

The sample holds a few counts of this clone. The chain is built from TRBV30 and TRBJ1-3, with 7 bases matching TRBD1. V shed 2 bases, J shed 4 bases, and the junction held 2 bases outside the gene matches. This CDR3 has 13 residues. CDR1 is GTSNPN, CDR2 SVGIG, per germline (reference sequence). As DNA, the CDR3 is TGTGCCTGGAGTCCGACAGGGGGAAACACCATATATTTT. This encodes CAWSPTGGNTIYF.

J is TRBJ1-6 and V is TRBV6-1; 8 bases fit TRBD1. Germline loops: CDR1 MNHNS, CDR2 SASEGT. CDR3 length: 18 residues. The trim removed 4 bases at V and 1 base at J, leaving 9 bases unmatched. DNA of the CDR3: TGTGCCAGCAGTGGTAGGACAGGGCTGAAGTCCTATAATTCACCCCTCCACTTT. Translating it yields CASSGRTGLKSYNSPLHF.

This clone was seen once. The chain couples TRBV28 to TRBJ1-2, with D possibly TRBD1 on 5 matching bases. Germline V gene lookup returns CDR1 MDHEN and CDR2 SYDVKM. CDR3 length equals 17 residues. V was shortened by 3 bases and J by 2 bases, with 19 bases between the two germline ends. The CDR3 sequence: CASSFQLRDRENYGYTF. The CDR3 bases are TGTGCCAGCAGTTTTCAACTCCGGGACCGTGAAAACTATGGCTACACCTTC.

This clone was observed a single time. The chain links TRBV5-4 to TRBJ2-5; D unresolved. The CDR3 runs 18 residues. Between the trimmed V and J ends, which lost 1 base and 7 bases, there was a span of 26 bases. Looked up from germline, CDR1 is SGHNT and CDR2 is YYREEE (reference sequence). As DNA, the CDR3 is TGTGCCAGCAGCTTGAGTCAAGCTAGTCTTGAGAAGATTGGGACCCAGTACTTC. This gives the protein CASSLSQASLEKIGTQYF.

This clone came up once. The rearrangement links TRBV5-5 to TRBJ1-6; weak D call: TRBD1 (5 bases). Trimming shortened V by 3 bases and J by 10 bases, and 17 bases separated the two germline ends. There are 15 residues in the CDR3. CDR1 is SGHKS, CDR2 YYEKEE, per germline (reference sequence). The CDR3 region has the DNA TGTGCCAGCAGCTCCCCGTGGCAGGGCAGCTCACCCCTCCACTTT. Encoded protein: CASSSPWQGSSPLHF.

The chain uses TRBV7-9 and TRBJ2-3, with 7 bases that match TRBD1. This CDR3 has 14 amino acids. With 1 base clipped from V and 5 bases from J, the junction kept 3 bases outside the gene matches. Germline V gene lookup returns CDR1 SEHNR and CDR2 FQNEAQ (reference sequence). The CDR3 here is CASSLGQGLDTQYF. CDR3 sequence (DNA): TGTGCCAGCAGCTTAGGACAGGGCTTAGATACGCAGTATTTT. The complete variable domain, with remaining parts taken from reference TRBV7-9 and TRBJ2-3, reads DTGVSQNPRHKITKRGQNVTFRCDPISEHNRLYWYRQTLGQGPEFLTYFQNEAQLEKSRLLSDRFSAERPKGSFSTLEIQRTEQGDSAMYLCASSLGQGLDTQYFGPGTRLTVL.

The chain uses TRBV7-8 and TRBJ2-7; 7 bases are a match to TRBD1. Germline lookup yields CDR1 SGHVS and CDR2 FQNEAQ. This CDR3 spans 12 amino acids. The V gene end was trimmed by 5 bases and the J gene end by 5 bases; junction bases not matched to a gene: 3. CDR3 sequence: CASSTGTDEQYF. Here the CDR3 DNA reads TGTGCCAGCAGCACCGGGACAGACGAGCAGTACTTC.